These 10 T cell receptor beta chains were all obtained from the same sample, sequenced in a study of Graves' ophthalmopathy and Graves' hyperthyroidism. Using RNA transcripts, the TCR beta CDR3 regions were amplified. Investigators did first-round RT-PCR with HTBI primers, then second-round multiplex PCR. TCRdb processed the multiplex PCR reads anew with MiXCR; each CDR3 protein has one entry. The sample has roughly 610,000 distinct CDR3 sequences; approximately 21% are singletons. What was sequenced was peripheral blood. Source of these receptors: a woman between 18 and 29 years old with stable Graves' hyperthyroidism. Some clones in this sample may be carry-over from other donors' samples.

In this sample, this clonotype turned up many times. V and J are TRBV19 and TRBJ1-2, with D unresolved. Trimming took off 5 bases at V and 1 base at J, with 14 bases between the two ends. This CDR3 spans 15 amino acids. The germline CDR1 and CDR2 sequences are LNHDA and SQIVND (reference sequence). CDR3 sequence reads: CASSLVSDGNYGYTF. The CDR3 DNA sequence: TGTGCCAGTAGTCTCGTATCGGACGGTAACTATGGCTACACCTTC. Based on the CDR3 plus reference TRBV19 and TRBJ1-2, the full variable domain is DGGITQSPKYLFRKEGQNVTLSCEQNLNHDAMYWYRQDPGQGLRLIYYSQIVNDFQKGDIAEGYSVSREKKESFPLTVTSAQKNPTAFYLCASSLVSDGNYGYTFGSGTRLTVV.

In this sample, this clonotype turned up once. The V and J genes are TRBV18 and TRBJ1-6, with a tentative D call TRBD1 (5 bases). Trimming pared 1 base from V and 4 bases from J, leaving 8 bases between. The CDR3 is made up of 15 amino acids. Germline CDR1 is KGHSH and CDR2 is LQKENI. The CDR3 bases are TGTGCCAGCTCACCACTGGGGCAGTATAATTCACCCCTCCACTTT. Translating gives CASSPLGQYNSPLHF.

In this sample, this clonotype turned up many times. V is TRBV7-2 and J is TRBJ1-2; D is ambiguous. Germline V CDR1 and CDR2: SGHTA, FQGNSA. This CDR3 is 15 amino acids long. The ends were cut back, 2 bases at V and 4 bases at J, with 14 bases in the middle. The CDR3 reads CASSLSAAQTYGYTF. In DNA, the CDR3 is TGTGCCAGCAGCTTAAGCGCAGCACAAACCTATGGCTACACCTTC.

This clonotype was counted at least ten times. The rearrangement uses TRBV7-2 and TRBJ2-5; 7 bases line up with TRBD2. Trimming took 4 bases from V and 2 from J; bases not matched to a gene: 4. Germline V lookup: CDR1 SGHTA, CDR2 FQGNSA. CDR3 length: 14 amino acids. CDR3 loop: CASSSAGWQETQYF. As DNA, the CDR3 is TGTGCCAGCAGCTCAGCGGGATGGCAAGAGACCCAGTACTTC.

This clonotype was picked up many times. The chain carries TRBV6-1 and TRBJ2-5; 10 nucleotides match TRBD1. The junction had 6 bases not matched to a gene; V was cut back by 6 bases and J by 2 bases. Germline-derived CDR1 and CDR2 are MNHNS and SASEGT. The CDR3 runs 15 residues. CDR3 in amino acids: CASRRTGGPQETQYF. The CDR3 DNA follows: TGTGCCAGCAGGCGGACAGGGGGTCCACAAGAGACCCAGTACTTC.

This clonotype occurred a few times. The chain recombines TRBV29-1 with TRBJ2-7; the D gene is possibly TRBD2 (5 bases). The germline V and J ends were trimmed by 0 bases and 6 bases, with 9 bases remaining between them. The length of the CDR3 is 12 residues. The V gene's germline CDR1 is SQVTM and CDR2 ANQGSEA. CDR3 in amino acids: CSVEEGTSEQYF. The CDR3 coding sequence is TGCAGCGTTGAAGAAGGAACTAGCGAGCAGTACTTC.

This clonotype was observed many times. The chain uses TRBV6-5 and TRBJ1-1; 12 bases are a match to TRBD1. CDR1 MNHEY and CDR2 SVGAGI come from the germline V gene. The CDR3 runs to 16 residues. With 4 bases clipped from V and 1 base from J, the junction kept 4 bases outside the gene matches. CDR3 sequence: CASSSPGQGANTEAFF. The CDR3 region has the DNA TGTGCCAGCAGTTCGCCGGGACAGGGGGCGAACACTGAAGCTTTCTTT.

The V call is TRBV27, the J call TRBJ1-1; D call uncertain. V lost 3 bases, J lost 5 bases, and 19 bases lay in between. CDR3 length: 16 amino acids. Germline CDR1 reads MNHEY; CDR2 reads SMNVEV (reference sequence). The CDR3 DNA reads TGTGCCAGCAGTTTCATCACGGAAGGGCGGAGAACTGAAGCTTTCTTT. It is translated as CASSFITEGRRTEAFF.

This chain links TRBV5-1 with TRBJ1-2, with D hard to call. CDR3 length: 15 residues. Germline CDR1 reads SGHRS; CDR2 reads YFSETQ. V shed 0 bases and J shed 2 bases, with 11 bases lying between them. The CDR3 spells CASSLASLGNYGYTF. CDR3 nucleotides: TGCGCCAGCAGCTTGGCCTCGTTAGGGAACTATGGCTACACCTTC.

Ten or more counts support this clonotype. This chain uses TRBV7-2 with TRBJ1-2; 9 nucleotides agree with TRBD1. V dropped 5 bases and J dropped 3; count of bases not matched to a gene: 7. The CDR3 runs to 15 residues. The germline V gene encodes CDR1 SGHTA and CDR2 FQGNSA. The CDR3 region has the DNA TGTGCCAGCAGCCACTGGACAGGGGAACACTATGGCTACACCTTC. Translation: CASSHWTGEHYGYTF.